This T cell receptor (beta chain) appears in the sequencing data of a study of blood T cell repertoires in COVID-19. Background on the study: There were acute and convalescent COVID-19 samples, and they came from the United States, Italy and Spain. In each case, the material was cDNA or gDNA derived from T cells, B-cell-depleted T cells, or PBMCs.

Authors' analysis steps: For nucleated cells, counts were estimated from reference gene primer amplification. TCRdb keeps only in-frame clones here, not all; method: immunoSEQ multiplex PCR. The V and J calls and clone size are taken from that table; D and trimming were inferred from the DNA. The table has some 170,000 clones, about 81% seen once. The CDR3 is made up of 11 amino acids. The germline CDR1 and CDR2 sequences are GTSNPN and SVGIG (reference sequence). V dropped 1 base and J dropped 5 bases, with 3 bases sitting between them. Sequencing used peripheral blood. The chain combines TRBV30 with TRBJ2-4, with D unresolved. The receptor's source is a human donor in a cohort sampled during active COVID-19. In DNA form, the CDR3 reads TGTGCCTGGAGTGGAGAAAACATTCAGTACTTC. Translated: CAWSGENIQYF.